This TCR beta chain was sequenced in a study of control samples from healthy donors and cancer patients. The protocol was immunoSEQ multiplex PCR, while the TCRdb copy is restricted to in-frame clones and leaves out a portion. The data hold some 79,000 clones, with about 89% observed a single time. This clone was counted a few times. V lost 5 bases to trimming and J lost 2 bases; unmatched junction nucleotides: 5. Germline V gives CDR1 MNHEY, CDR2 SVGEGT. The CDR3 covers 14 residues. The chain is built from TRBV6-2 or TRBV6-3 and TRBJ2-5; TRBD1 matches 7 bases. Material: blood. The TCR sequence derives from a man aged 50 to 60 in good health. The CDR3 DNA is TGTGCCAGCAGTACTTGGGGACAGCAAGAGACCCAGTACTTC. Its translation: CASSTWGQQETQYF.